Following are 10 T cell receptor beta chains from one sample sequenced in a study of shared T cell receptors in the human thymus. Here immunoSEQ multiplex PCR was the method, and the copy in TCRdb shows in-frame clones only, minus some. This sample has 500,000 to 750,000 clones, with 70% to 90% found just once. The same sample was also used in a study of human thymus T cells.

The sample taken for sequencing was thymocytes. The receptors were gathered from a boy in the first two years of life with a congenital heart defect.

CDR3 nucleotides: TGTGCCAGCAGCTGCACCGGGACAGGGTTGAGGGAGACCCAGTACTTC. Its protein is CASSCTGTGLRETQYF. The chain joins TRBV5-8 to TRBJ2-5; 9 positions agree with TRBD1. After removal of 3 bases from V and 5 bases from J, the junction contained 11 bases not matched to a gene. Germline CDR1 and CDR2: SGHTS and YDEGEE. CDR3 length: 16 residues.

With regard to this clone: Other DNA sequences from this sample encode an identical CDR3 as well. V usage is TRBV5-4 and J usage is TRBJ2-7, with a possible D match to TRBD2 (5 bases). V was trimmed by 0 bases and J by 0 bases, leaving 7 bases between them. The germline V gene encodes CDR1 SGHNT and CDR2 YYREEE (reference sequence). The CDR3 sequence is 14 residues long. The DNA of the CDR3 is TGTGCCAGCAGCTTGGCGGGAAACTCCTACGAGCAGTACTTC. This gives the protein CASSLAGNSYEQYF. Combining the CDR3 with reference TRBV5-4 and TRBJ2-7 gives the whole variable domain ETGVTQSPTHLIKTRGQQVTLRCSSQSGHNTVSWYQQALGQGPQFIFQYYREEENGRGNFPPRFSGLQFPNYSSELNVNALELDDSALYLCASSLAGNSYEQYFGPGTRLTVT.

This chain links TRBV15 with TRBJ2-7; 9 bases match TRBD2. The CDR3 length is 16 residues. From germline, CDR1 is LNHNV and CDR2 YYDKDF (reference sequence). With V trimmed by 0 bases and J by 3 bases, 6 bases remained unmatched. CDR3 loop: CATSRDPLAGLYEQYF. The CDR3 nucleotides read TGTGCCACCAGCAGAGATCCGCTAGCGGGACTCTACGAGCAGTACTTC.

The chain recombines TRBV5-1 with TRBJ2-1; 7 nucleotides line up with TRBD2. The CDR3 length is 15 residues. The junction had 15 bases not matched to a gene; V was cut back by 7 bases and J by 8 bases. Germline V lookup: CDR1 SGHRS, CDR2 YFSETQ. CDR3 in DNA: TGCGCCAGCGCCTCGAAGAGGGAGGGCCGTCATGAGCAGTTCTTC. This encodes CASASKREGRHEQFF.

A note on this clone: The missing conserved phenylalanine or tryptophan at the end of this CDR3 makes a read error likely. Because the CDR3's place on the DNA is in doubt, the DNA is left out and the CDR3 is given as listed by TCRdb. This sequence joins TRBV7-2 and TRBJ1-2. Germline CDR1 and CDR2: SGHTA and FQGNSA. Counting both end residues, the CDR3 totals 10 amino acids. CDR3 amino acids: CASSLAADSI.

V and J are TRBV5-4 and TRBJ2-3, with TRBD1 identical over 8 bases. Germline V gene lookup returns CDR1 SGHNT and CDR2 YYREEE (reference sequence). V lost 4 bases to trimming and J lost 2 bases; unmatched junction nucleotides: 6. The CDR3 is made up of 15 amino acids. This CDR3 reads CASSTSTGDTDTQYF. The CDR3 nucleotides read TGTGCCAGCAGCACCTCGACAGGGGACACAGATACGCAGTATTTT.

The CDR3 DNA follows: TGTGCCAGCAGTTCCCTCAACCTCGGACTAGCGGGGATCTCCTACGAGCAGTACTTC. Translation: CASSSLNLGLAGISYEQYF. This chain connects TRBV27 to TRBJ2-7; 12 nucleotides line up with TRBD2. CDR1 MNHEY and CDR2 SMNVEV come from the germline V gene (reference sequence). The V segment lost 4 bases and the J segment 0 bases; nucleotides outside the gene matches: 13. CDR3 length equals 19 residues.

J is TRBJ2-7 and V is TRBV18, with D unresolved. Germline CDR1 is KGHSH and CDR2 is LQKENI. The CDR3 totals 13 residues. The V end lost 2 bases, the J end lost 5 bases, and 10 bases lay between the germline ends. The CDR3 here is CASSPRSDHEQYF. The CDR3 DNA follows: TGTGCCAGCTCACCAAGAAGCGACCACGAGCAGTACTTC.

The chain carries TRBV7-9 and TRBJ1-2, with D possibly matching TRBD1 (5 bases). CDR1 and CDR2 (germline): SEHNR, FQNEAQ (reference sequence). The CDR3 totals 17 residues. V was clipped by 5 bases and J by 0 bases, with 19 bases between them. CDR3 DNA: TGTGCCAGCAGCATCCGGATGGAAGGGGCGCCTAACTATGGCTACACCTTC. Translating it yields CASSIRMEGAPNYGYTF.

The V and J genes are TRBV7-9 and TRBJ2-3; a weak D match, TRBD2 (6 bases). The germline V and J ends were trimmed by 8 bases and 1 base, with 25 bases remaining between them. Germline loops: CDR1 SEHNR, CDR2 FQNEAQ (reference sequence). The CDR3 is 18 residues long. The DNA for the CDR3 is TGTGCCAGCGTGGGTTTTATCTGGACGGGAGAGGGCACAGATACGCAGTATTTT. This sequence encodes CASVGFIWTGEGTDTQYF.